Listed below are T cell receptor beta chains from one sample, sequenced in a study of T cell changes during pregnancy in multiple sclerosis. Measured with immunoSEQ multiplex PCR; TCRdb has only the in-frame clones, and not every one. The repertoire includes about 45,000 clones, about nine tenths of them detected once, and 0.7% sits in the top ten. This specimen was CD4+ T cells from peripheral blood mononuclear cells, taken before pregnancy. These receptors all come from a female donor with multiple sclerosis, enrolled in a pregnancy study. The CDR3 runs from the conserved cysteine through the conserved F or W. The D gene is left open where the match is weak. Only part of the rows carry a size: once, few, many, or a class if the clone is expanded.

d_gene: TRBD1; len: 13; abundance: NA; j_gene: TRBJ2-3; v_gene: TRBV6-1; CDR3nt: TGTGCCGGAAGACAGGGGGGCACAGATACGCAGTATTTT; CDR3aa: CAGRQGGTDTQYF
d_gene: TRBD2; len: 14; abundance: NA; j_gene: TRBJ2-2; v_gene: TRBV7-8; CDR3nt: TGTGCCAGCAAAGGGACTAGCGGGACCGGGGAGCTGTTTTTT; CDR3aa: CASKGTSGTGELFF
d_gene: NA; len: 14; abundance: NA; j_gene: TRBJ2-1; v_gene: TRBV9; CDR3nt: TGTGCCAGCAGCGTAGTTGGCCAGTACAATGAGCAGTTCTTC; CDR3aa: CASSVVGQYNEQFF
d_gene: NA; len: 16; abundance: NA; j_gene: TRBJ2-4; v_gene: TRBV5-1; CDR3nt: TGCGCCAGCAGCCCACAGACAGCCCCTTCAAAAAACATTCAGTACTTC; CDR3aa: CASSPQTAPSKNIQYF
d_gene: NA; len: 15; abundance: NA; j_gene: TRBJ2-1; v_gene: TRBV6-6; CDR3nt: TGTGCCAGCAGCGGCCGGGACTGGGTATACAATGAGCAGTTCTTC; CDR3aa: CASSGRDWVYNEQFF
d_gene: TRBD1; len: 15; abundance: NA; j_gene: TRBJ1-6; v_gene: TRBV14; CDR3nt: TGTGCCAGCAGCCAAGCCCGGACAGGGGTTTCACCCCTCCACTTT; CDR3aa: CASSQARTGVSPLHF
d_gene: TRBD2; len: 15; abundance: NA; j_gene: TRBJ2-2; v_gene: TRBV6-5; CDR3nt: TGTGCCAGCAGTTCCTCTTGGGGAGGGAGCGGGGAGCTGTTTTTT; CDR3aa: CASSSSWGGSGELFF
d_gene: NA; len: 16; abundance: NA; j_gene: TRBJ2-3; v_gene: TRBV13; CDR3nt: TGTGCCAGCAGCCCGCGGACAGCGAAAAGCACAGATACGCAGTATTTT; CDR3aa: CASSPRTAKSTDTQYF
d_gene: TRBD2; len: 17; abundance: NA; j_gene: TRBJ2-3; v_gene: TRBV9; CDR3nt: TGTGCCAGCAGTGACGTCGGACTAGCGGGGCCTTCCCGTACGCAGTATTTT; CDR3aa: CASSDVGLAGPSRTQYF
d_gene: TRBD1; len: 15; abundance: few; j_gene: TRBJ2-1; v_gene: TRBV18; CDR3nt: TGTGCCAGCTCACCACGGCAGGGGGCTGGCAATGAGCAGTTCTTC; CDR3aa: CASSPRQGAGNEQFF
d_gene: NA; len: 16; abundance: NA; j_gene: TRBJ2-2; v_gene: TRBV28; CDR3nt: TGTGCCAGCAGTTTCCTCTCCCTCCTGAACACCGGGGAGCTGTTTTTT; CDR3aa: CASSFLSLLNTGELFF
d_gene: TRBD2; len: 16; abundance: NA; j_gene: TRBJ2-1; v_gene: TRBV5-1; CDR3nt: TGCGCCAGCAGCCTCAGGACTAGCGGGGGGGCCCATGAGCAGTTCTTC; CDR3aa: CASSLRTSGGAHEQFF
d_gene: NA; len: 13; abundance: NA; j_gene: TRBJ1-2; v_gene: TRBV27; CDR3nt: TGTGCCAGCAGTCGAACAGGGAACTATGGCTACACCTTC; CDR3aa: CASSRTGNYGYTF
d_gene: NA; len: 15; abundance: NA; j_gene: TRBJ2-7; v_gene: TRBV2; CDR3nt: TGTGTCAGCAGTGAACCGGGGACATCGCCCTACGAGCAGTACTTC; CDR3aa: CVSSEPGTSPYEQYF
d_gene: NA; len: 14; abundance: NA; j_gene: TRBJ2-7; v_gene: TRBV27; CDR3nt: TGTGCCAGCACTACGGACAGTCGGGGTGGAGAGCAGTACTTC; CDR3aa: CASTTDSRGGEQYF
d_gene: TRBD2; len: 16; abundance: NA; j_gene: TRBJ2-7; v_gene: TRBV5-5; CDR3nt: TGTGCCAGCAGCTCGGGAGGGGGACCTTTACCTTACGAGCAGTACTTC; CDR3aa: CASSSGGGPLPYEQYF
d_gene: NA; len: 16; abundance: NA; j_gene: TRBJ2-7; v_gene: TRBV5-1; CDR3nt: TGCGCCAGCAGCTTGGACCCGGGGGGCAGCTCCTACGAGCAGTACTTC; CDR3aa: CASSLDPGGSSYEQYF
d_gene: NA; len: 13; abundance: NA; j_gene: TRBJ2-3; v_gene: TRBV7-9; CDR3nt: TGTGCCAGCAGCTCCAAGCAGGGGGGTACGCAGTATTTT; CDR3aa: CASSSKQGGTQYF
d_gene: TRBD1; len: 15; abundance: NA; j_gene: TRBJ1-2; v_gene: TRBV27; CDR3nt: TGTGCCAGCAGCCCAGGGGGCAGGGCATCAGGTGGCTACACCTTC; CDR3aa: CASSPGGRASGGYTF
d_gene: TRBD2; len: 16; abundance: NA; j_gene: TRBJ2-1; v_gene: TRBV5-1; CDR3nt: TGCGCCAGCAGCCATCTGACTAGCGGGGGGGAGAATGAGCAGTTCTTC; CDR3aa: CASSHLTSGGENEQFF
d_gene: TRBD1; len: 14; abundance: NA; j_gene: TRBJ2-4; v_gene: TRBV7-9; CDR3nt: TGTGCCAGCAGCTTGGGAACAGGGGTAAACATTCAGTACTTC; CDR3aa: CASSLGTGVNIQYF
d_gene: TRBD1; len: 14; abundance: NA; j_gene: TRBJ1-1; v_gene: TRBV2; CDR3nt: TGTGCCAGCAGTGCCTCAGGGGGCAGGGGTGAAGCTTTCTTT; CDR3aa: CASSASGGRGEAFF
d_gene: NA; len: 12; abundance: NA; j_gene: TRBJ1-5; v_gene: TRBV30; CDR3nt: TGTGCCTGGAGTGTACGGGATCAGCCCCAGCATTTT; CDR3aa: CAWSVRDQPQHF